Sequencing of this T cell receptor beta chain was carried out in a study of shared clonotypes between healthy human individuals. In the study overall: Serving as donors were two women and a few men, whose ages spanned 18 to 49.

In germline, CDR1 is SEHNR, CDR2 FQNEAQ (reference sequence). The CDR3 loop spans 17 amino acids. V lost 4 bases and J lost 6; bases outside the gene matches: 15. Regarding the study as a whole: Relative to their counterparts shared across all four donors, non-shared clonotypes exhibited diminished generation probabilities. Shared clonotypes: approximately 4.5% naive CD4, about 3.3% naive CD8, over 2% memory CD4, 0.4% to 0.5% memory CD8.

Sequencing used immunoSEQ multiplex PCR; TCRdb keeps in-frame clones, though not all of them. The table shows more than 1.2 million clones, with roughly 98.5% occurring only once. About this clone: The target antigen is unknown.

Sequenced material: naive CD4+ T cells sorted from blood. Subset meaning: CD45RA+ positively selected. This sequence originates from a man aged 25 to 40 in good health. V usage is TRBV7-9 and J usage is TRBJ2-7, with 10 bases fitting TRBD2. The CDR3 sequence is CASSSGGLAGVVGEQYF. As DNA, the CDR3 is TGTGCCAGCAGCTCGGGAGGTCTAGCGGGAGTAGTCGGCGAGCAGTACTTC.